The sequence of this T cell receptor beta chain was determined in a study of monozygotic twins with inflammatory bowel disease. cDNA for each sample came from eight separate reactions. TCRdb re-called the 5' RACE reads, yielding one record per CDR3 amino acid sequence without DNA. This sample contains about 210,000 distinct CDR3 sequences. Germline values: CDR1 SGHRS, CDR2 YFSETQ. The CDR3 covers 16 residues. The sample taken for sequencing was blood. The J gene is TRBJ1-1, the V gene TRBV5-1. This TCR was sampled from a human donor with ulcerative colitis or Crohn's disease, or a healthy co-twin of an affected twin (not recorded which). CDR3 sequence: CASKGGGGWMNTEAFF.